Each of the 13 T cell receptor beta chains below was sequenced from the same sample in a study of T cell responses to AZD1222 COVID-19 vaccine (dated by TCRdb to the early 2020s). Receptor libraries were prepared by the immunoSEQ multiplex PCR assay. In its TCRdb copy, this immuneACCESS table keeps in-frame sequences only and misses some clones. Where compared with another copy, unresolved V genes explain less than half of these, and the others have no known cause. The sample yields 150,000 or so clones; about 90% were counted once. The ten largest clones take up under 7% of the sample. The time point label corresponds to: baseline before first vaccination. The treatment or condition label, as the study defines it: meningococcal conjugate vaccine given as trial control. Here the sequenced sample was peripheral blood, taken on day 0 of MenACWY control vaccination. These receptors all stem from an adult in good health.

J is TRBJ2-2 and V is TRBV27; TRBD1 aligns across 11 bases. Germline CDR1 is MNHEY and CDR2 is SMNVEV (reference sequence). This CDR3 spans 17 amino acids. Trimming cost V 5 bases and J 4 bases; bases outside gene matches: 9. CDR3 coding DNA: TGTGCCAGCAGTAGAGGCCGGGACAGGGGGGGCACCGGGGAGCTGTTTTTT. Translating gives CASSRGRDRGGTGELFF.

The rearrangement links TRBV19 to TRBJ1-4; TRBD1 agrees at 9 bases. CDR3 length: 18 amino acids. Germline V gene data show CDR1 as LNHDA and CDR2 as SQIVND (reference sequence). Trimming took 8 bases from V and 0 from J; bases not matched to a gene: 13. CDR3 protein: CASESGTGILTTNEKLFF. CDR3 nucleotide sequence: TGTGCCAGTGAATCCGGGACAGGGATCTTGACAACTAATGAAAAACTGTTTTTT.

The V call is TRBV20-1, the J call TRBJ1-6, with 7 positions matching TRBD1. The CDR3 totals 15 residues. Germline values: CDR1 DFQATT, CDR2 SNEGSKA (reference sequence). The trim removed 3 bases at V and 6 bases at J, leaving 8 bases unmatched. CDR3 region: CSASDLRDSNSPLHF. The CDR3 region has the DNA TGCAGTGCTAGTGATCTCCGGGACAGTAATTCACCCCTCCACTTT.

The chain recombines TRBV2 with TRBJ2-1, with D unclear. The germline gives CDR1 SNHLY, CDR2 FYNNEI. This CDR3 is built from 16 residues. Trimming took off 3 bases at V and 8 bases at J, with 20 bases between the two ends. As DNA, the CDR3 is TGTGCCAGCAGTGATGGTTTGGGTCGTCTCTCGGATGAGCAGTTCTTC. Translation: CASSDGLGRLSDEQFF.

CDR3 nucleotides: TGCGCCAGCAGCTTGGGGACTAGCCTGGGCCCCTACGAGCAGTACTTC. Its translation is CASSLGTSLGPYEQYF. V usage is TRBV5-1 and J usage is TRBJ2-7, with TRBD2 identical over 8 bases. V gave up 0 bases and J gave up 2 bases; unmatched junction bases: 7. The length of the CDR3 is 16 residues. The V gene's germline CDR1 is SGHRS and CDR2 YFSETQ.

The chain employs TRBV3-1 (or the pseudogene TRBV3-2) and TRBJ2-3, with a possible D match to TRBD2 (5 bases). Per the germline V gene, CDR1 is LGHDT and CDR2 is YNNKEL (reference sequence). With 5 bases removed from V and 0 bases from J, the gap between germline ends came to 12 bases. This CDR3 region has 15 residues. CDR3 in amino acids: CASSSMAGSTDTQYF. In nucleotides, the CDR3 is TGTGCCAGCAGCTCCATGGCGGGTAGCACAGATACGCAGTATTTT.

This chain links TRBV15 with TRBJ2-7, with 9 nucleotides matching TRBD2. Looked up from germline, CDR1 is LNHNV and CDR2 is YYDKDF (reference sequence). J was trimmed by 2 bases and V by 5 bases; bases with no gene match: 4. The CDR3 runs to 14 residues. The CDR3 region is CATSEGLATYEQYF. DNA for the CDR3: TGTGCCACCAGCGAAGGACTAGCGACCTACGAGCAGTACTTC.

This sequence joins TRBV4-1 and TRBJ1-1; D gene unclear. Germline V gene data show CDR1 as MGHRA and CDR2 as YSYEKL. Trimming left V 5 bases short and J 3 bases short, with 13 bases between. The CDR3 contains 14 residues. The CDR3: CASSVRASDTEAFF. The CDR3 DNA is TGCGCCAGCAGCGTCCGGGCCAGCGACACTGAAGCTTTCTTT.

The chain is built from TRBV24-1 and TRBJ2-1, with TRBD1 as a possible D gene (6 bases). The CDR3 extends over 15 amino acids. V dropped 3 bases and J dropped 2 bases, with 10 bases sitting between them. Germline V gene sequence: CDR1 KGHDR, CDR2 SFDVKD. This CDR3 reads CATSDTRTAYNEQFF. The CDR3, as DNA: TGTGCCACCAGTGATACCCGGACAGCCTACAATGAGCAGTTCTTC.

The CDR3 protein is CASSADRGLGYTF. As DNA, the CDR3 is TGTGCCAGCAGCGCGGACAGGGGGCTAGGCTACACCTTC. This rearrangement joins TRBV5-4 to TRBJ1-2; 11 bases line up with TRBD1. J gave up 8 bases and V 4 bases, and 4 bases lay outside the gene matches. There are 13 residues in the CDR3. Germline CDR1 reads SGHNT; CDR2 reads YYREEE (reference sequence).

The DNA of the CDR3 is TGTGCCAGCAGCTTAGCGGTTGGGGAGACCCAGTACTTC. Residues: CASSLAVGETQYF. The V call is TRBV7-8, the J call TRBJ2-5; D call uncertain. The CDR3 has 13 amino acids. Deletions cut 0 bases from V and 5 bases from J, with 7 bases between. Germline CDR1 and CDR2: SGHVS and FQNEAQ. The full variable domain, in which reference TRBV7-8 and TRBJ2-5 provide the parts outside the CDR3, is GAGVSQSPRYKVAKRGQDVALRCDPISGHVSLFWYQQALGQGPEFLTYFQNEAQLDKSGLPSDRFFAERPEGSVSTLKIQRTQQEDSAVYLCASSLAVGETQYFGPGTRLLVL.

V gene TRBV7-9 combines with J gene TRBJ2-1, with a possible D match to TRBD1 (5 bases). V was clipped by 1 base and J by 10 bases, with 23 bases between them. The CDR3 has 17 residues. CDR1 is SEHNR, CDR2 FQNEAQ, per germline (reference sequence). The DNA for the CDR3 is TGTGCCAGCAGCTTAGGCCAGGGCAGGCTTGGGATACTCGAGCAGTTCTTC. This gives the protein CASSLGQGRLGILEQFF.

Details on this clone: The junction differs from germline at one of its ends, possibly a read error. The rearrangement joins TRBV3-1 (or the pseudogene TRBV3-2) to TRBJ1-3; D is perhaps TRBD1 (5 bases). This CDR3 region has 15 residues. Germline V gene lookup returns CDR1 LGHDT and CDR2 YNNKEL (reference sequence). The CDR3, as DNA: TGTGCCAGCAACCAAAGATCGGGGGCTGGAAACACCATATATTTT. Protein: CASNQRSGAGNTIYF.